This T cell receptor beta chain was found in a study of T cell repertoires in cytomegalovirus infection. Across the whole study: Shared public TCR beta signatures pointed to both CMV infection and a matching HLA type. Study-level results: The cumulative frequency of public TCR beta families distinguished individuals who carried CMV together with the relevant HLA. The ex vivo response was dominated by HLA-C-restricted CMV-specific TCR beta clonotypes.

TCRdb used MiXCR to reprocess the reads, holding one entry per CDR3 protein. This sample has about 180,000 distinct CDR3 sequences, with 15% to 20% found just once. CDR3 length equals 15 residues. Germline CDR1 SGHTA, CDR2 FQGNSA. With V trimmed by 4 bases and J by 8 bases, 6 bases remained unmatched. This clonotype was seen many times. Antigen: not known. The rearrangement uses TRBV7-2 and TRBJ2-1, with 12 bases matching TRBD2. Sequencing was performed on CD8+ T cells from PBMCs. This TCR was sampled from a human donor in good health (CMV status not recorded). Some clones in this sample may be carry-over from other donors' samples. CDR3 sequence (DNA): TGTGCCAGCAGCTCACGACTAGCGGGGGAGGATGAGCAGTTCTTC. Amino acid sequence: CASSSRLAGEDEQFF.